This TCR beta chain was sequenced for a study of T cell repertoires in cytomegalovirus infection. Across the study: Recently identified HLA-C-restricted and well-studied HLA-B-restricted CMV epitopes were used.

Only a few counts were recorded for this clonotype. Its antigen remains unknown. Via MiXCR, TCRdb re-called the reads, giving one row per CDR3 protein. The sample records nearly 700,000 distinct CDR3 sequences, around a third being singletons. General study results and limits: Dominating the ex vivo response were TCR beta clonotypes that were CMV-specific and HLA-C-restricted.

The source of this sequence is a human donor in good health (CMV status not recorded). Some clones in this sample may be carry-over from other donors' samples. The sequences come from cultured PBMCs, collected from culture after CMV antigen stimulation.

The CDR3 sequence: CASSYAVPLRRGHTEAFF. CDR3 DNA: TGTGCCAGCAGTTACGCAGTTCCCCTTAGGAGGGGCCACACTGAAGCTTTCTTT. V is TRBV6-2 or TRBV6-3 and J is TRBJ1-1; possibly TRBD1 for D (5 bases). V lost 2 bases, J lost 3 bases, and 22 bases lay in between. Germline CDR1 is MNHEY and CDR2 is SVGEGT. This CDR3 spans 18 amino acids.